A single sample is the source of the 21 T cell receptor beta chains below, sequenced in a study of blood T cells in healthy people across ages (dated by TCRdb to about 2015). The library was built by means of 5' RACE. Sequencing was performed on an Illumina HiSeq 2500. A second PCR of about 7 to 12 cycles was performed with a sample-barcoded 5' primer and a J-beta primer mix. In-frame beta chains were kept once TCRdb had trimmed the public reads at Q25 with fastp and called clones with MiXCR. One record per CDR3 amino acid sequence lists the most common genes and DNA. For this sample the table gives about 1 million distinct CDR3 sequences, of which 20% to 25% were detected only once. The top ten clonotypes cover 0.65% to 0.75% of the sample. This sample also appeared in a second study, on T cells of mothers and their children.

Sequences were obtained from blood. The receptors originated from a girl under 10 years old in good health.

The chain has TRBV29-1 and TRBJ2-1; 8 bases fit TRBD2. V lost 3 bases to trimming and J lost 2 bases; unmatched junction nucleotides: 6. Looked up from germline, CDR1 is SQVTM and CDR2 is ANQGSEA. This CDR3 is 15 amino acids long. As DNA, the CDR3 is TGCAGCGTTGAGAGAAGCGGGAGTACCTACAATGAGCAGTTCTTC. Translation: CSVERSGSTYNEQFF.

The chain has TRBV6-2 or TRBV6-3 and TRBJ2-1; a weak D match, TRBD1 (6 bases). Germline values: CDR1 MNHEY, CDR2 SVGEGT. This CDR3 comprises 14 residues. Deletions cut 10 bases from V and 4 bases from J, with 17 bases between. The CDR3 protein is CAIGLRDIYNEQFF. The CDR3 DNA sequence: TGTGCCATCGGATTACGGGACATTTACAATGAGCAGTTCTTC.

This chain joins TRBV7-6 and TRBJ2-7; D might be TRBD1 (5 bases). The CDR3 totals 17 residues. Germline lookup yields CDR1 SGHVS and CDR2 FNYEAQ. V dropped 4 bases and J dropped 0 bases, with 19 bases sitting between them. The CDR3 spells CASSSDPTGVFSYEQYF. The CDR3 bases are TGTGCCAGCAGCTCAGATCCAACAGGAGTATTCTCCTACGAGCAGTACTTC.

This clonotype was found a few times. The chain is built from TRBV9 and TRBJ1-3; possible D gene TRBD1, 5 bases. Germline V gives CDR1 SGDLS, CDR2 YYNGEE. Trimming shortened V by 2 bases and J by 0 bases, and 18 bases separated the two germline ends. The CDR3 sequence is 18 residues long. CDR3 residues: CASSVNRDPDDSGNTIYF. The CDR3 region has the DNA TGTGCCAGCAGCGTTAACCGGGACCCAGATGACTCTGGAAACACCATATATTTT. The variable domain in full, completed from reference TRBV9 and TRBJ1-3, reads DSGVTQTPKHLITATGQRVTLRCSPRSGDLSVYWYQQSLDQGLQFLIQYYNGEERAKGNILERFSAQQFPDLHSELNLSSLELGDSALYFCASSVNRDPDDSGNTIYFGEGSWLTVV.

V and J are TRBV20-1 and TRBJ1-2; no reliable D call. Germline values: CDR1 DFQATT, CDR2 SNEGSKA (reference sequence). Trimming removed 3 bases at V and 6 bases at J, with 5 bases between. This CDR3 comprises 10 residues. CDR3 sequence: CSARFNGYTF. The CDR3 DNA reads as TGCAGTGCTAGGTTTAATGGCTACACCTTC.

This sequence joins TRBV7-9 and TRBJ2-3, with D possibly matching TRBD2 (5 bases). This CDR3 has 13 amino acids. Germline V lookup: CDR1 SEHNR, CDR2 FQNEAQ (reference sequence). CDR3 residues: CVGEGTSTDTQYF. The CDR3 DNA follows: TGTGTAGGAGAGGGAACTAGCACAGATACGCAGTATTTT.

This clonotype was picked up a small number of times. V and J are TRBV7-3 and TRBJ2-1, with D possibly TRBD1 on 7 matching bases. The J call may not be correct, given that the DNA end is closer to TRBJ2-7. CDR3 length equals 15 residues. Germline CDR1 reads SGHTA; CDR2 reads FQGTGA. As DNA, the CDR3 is TGTGCCAGCAGCCCGCGGGACAGAAGGCCCTACGAGCAGTACTTC. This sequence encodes CASSPRDRRPYEQYF.

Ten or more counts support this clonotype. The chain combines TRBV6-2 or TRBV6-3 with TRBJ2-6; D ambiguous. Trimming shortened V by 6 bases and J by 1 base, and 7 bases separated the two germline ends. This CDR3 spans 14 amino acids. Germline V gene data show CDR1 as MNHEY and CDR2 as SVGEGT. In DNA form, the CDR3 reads TGTGCCAGCAGCCCCGAATCTGGGGCCAACGTCCTGACTTTC. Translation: CASSPESGANVLTF.

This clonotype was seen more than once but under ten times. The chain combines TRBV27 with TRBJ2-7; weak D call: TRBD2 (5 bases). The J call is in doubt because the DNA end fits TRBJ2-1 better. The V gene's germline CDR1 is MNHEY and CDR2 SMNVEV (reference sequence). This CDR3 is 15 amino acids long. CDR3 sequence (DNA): TGTGCCAGCAGTGTGATAGGAGTAGAGGGCAATGAGCAGTTCTTC. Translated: CASSVIGVEGNEQFF.

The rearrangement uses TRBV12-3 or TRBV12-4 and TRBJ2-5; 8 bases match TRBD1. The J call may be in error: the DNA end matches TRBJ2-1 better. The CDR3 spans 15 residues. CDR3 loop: CASSLDRGAQDEQFF. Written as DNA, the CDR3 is TGTGCCAGCAGCCTTGACAGGGGCGCGCAGGATGAGCAGTTCTTC.

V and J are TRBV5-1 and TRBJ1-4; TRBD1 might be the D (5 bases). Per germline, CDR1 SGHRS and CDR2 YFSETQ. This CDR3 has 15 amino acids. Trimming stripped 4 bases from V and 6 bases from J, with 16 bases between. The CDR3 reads CASSGGRSGDEKLFF. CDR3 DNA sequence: TGCGCCAGCAGCGGGGGACGGAGCGGGGATGAAAAACTGTTTTTT.

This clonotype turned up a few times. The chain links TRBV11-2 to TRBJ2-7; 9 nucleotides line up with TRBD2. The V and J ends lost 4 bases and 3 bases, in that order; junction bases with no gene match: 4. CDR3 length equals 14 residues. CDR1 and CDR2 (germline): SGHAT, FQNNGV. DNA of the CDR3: TGTGCCAGCAGCTCAATTAGCGGGGGCTACGAGCAGTACTTC. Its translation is CASSSISGGYEQYF.

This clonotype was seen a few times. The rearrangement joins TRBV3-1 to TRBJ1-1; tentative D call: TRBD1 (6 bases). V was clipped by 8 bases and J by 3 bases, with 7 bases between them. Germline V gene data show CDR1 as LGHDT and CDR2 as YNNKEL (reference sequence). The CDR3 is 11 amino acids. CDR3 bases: TGTGCCAGCGGACAGTACACTGAAGCTTTCTTT. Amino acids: CASGQYTEAFF.

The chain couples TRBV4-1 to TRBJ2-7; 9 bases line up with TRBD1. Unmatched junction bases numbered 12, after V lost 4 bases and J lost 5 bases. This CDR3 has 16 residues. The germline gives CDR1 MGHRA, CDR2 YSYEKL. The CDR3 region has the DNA TGCGCCAGCAGCCCCCCCCTAGGGACAGGGATCAACGAGCAGTACTTC. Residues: CASSPPLGTGINEQYF.

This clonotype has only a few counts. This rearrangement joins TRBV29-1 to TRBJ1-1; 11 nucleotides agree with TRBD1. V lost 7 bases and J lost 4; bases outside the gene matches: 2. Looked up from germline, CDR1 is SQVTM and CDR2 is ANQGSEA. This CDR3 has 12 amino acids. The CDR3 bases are TGCAGCGCCGGGACAGGGGGCACTGAAGCTTTCTTT. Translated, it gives CSAGTGGTEAFF.

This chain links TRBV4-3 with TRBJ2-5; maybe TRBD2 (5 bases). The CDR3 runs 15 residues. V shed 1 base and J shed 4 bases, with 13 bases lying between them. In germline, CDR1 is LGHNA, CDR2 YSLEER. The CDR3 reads CASSQGTAKRETQYF. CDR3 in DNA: TGCGCCAGCAGCCAAGGGACTGCAAAAAGAGAGACCCAGTACTTC.

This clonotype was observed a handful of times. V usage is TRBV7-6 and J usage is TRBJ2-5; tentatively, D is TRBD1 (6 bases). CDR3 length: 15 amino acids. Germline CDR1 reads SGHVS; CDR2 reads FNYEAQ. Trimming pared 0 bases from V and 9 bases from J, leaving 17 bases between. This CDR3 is CASSLAPGEDPAQYF. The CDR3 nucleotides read TGTGCCAGCAGCTTAGCGCCAGGGGAAGACCCAGCCCAGTACTTC.

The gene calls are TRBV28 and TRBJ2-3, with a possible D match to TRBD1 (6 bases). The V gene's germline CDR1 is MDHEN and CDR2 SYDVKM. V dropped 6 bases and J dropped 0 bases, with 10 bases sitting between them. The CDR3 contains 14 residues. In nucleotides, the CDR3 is TGTGCCAGCAGGGACAGCGCTAGCACAGATACGCAGTATTTT. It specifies CASRDSASTDTQYF.

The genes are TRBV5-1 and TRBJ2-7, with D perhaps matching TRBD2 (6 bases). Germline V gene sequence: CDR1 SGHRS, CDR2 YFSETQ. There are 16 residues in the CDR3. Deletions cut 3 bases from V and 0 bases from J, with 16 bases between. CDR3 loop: CASSWRDVTPSYEQYF. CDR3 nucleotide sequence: TGCGCCAGCAGCTGGAGGGATGTTACGCCCTCCTACGAGCAGTACTTC.

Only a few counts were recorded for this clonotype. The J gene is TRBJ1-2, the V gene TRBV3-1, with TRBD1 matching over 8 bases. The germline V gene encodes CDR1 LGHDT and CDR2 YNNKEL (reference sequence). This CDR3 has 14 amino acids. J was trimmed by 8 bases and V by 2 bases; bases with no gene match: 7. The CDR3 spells CASSQQLTGEGYTF. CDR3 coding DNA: TGTGCCAGCAGCCAACAATTGACAGGGGAGGGCTACACCTTC.

The CDR3 reads CASSPFRDGDNEQFF. The DNA of the CDR3 is TGCGCCAGCAGCCCGTTTAGGGACGGAGACAATGAGCAGTTCTTC. The rearrangement links TRBV4-1 to TRBJ2-1, with D possibly called TRBD1 or TRBD2 (5 bases each). This CDR3 has 15 residues. V was pared by 4 bases and J by 5 bases, with 15 bases between. Germline V gene lookup returns CDR1 MGHRA and CDR2 YSYEKL.